One and the same sample provided the 2 T cell receptor beta chains below, sequenced in a study of cytomegalovirus exposure and HLA in healthy donors. The PCR was carried out with 60 Vbeta primers and 13 Jbeta primers. The protocol was immunoSEQ multiplex PCR, while the TCRdb copy is restricted to in-frame clones and leaves out a portion. This sample's table reports approximately 58,000 clones. The specimen was PBMCs. The receptors were gathered from a woman younger than 35 in good health and CMV-seronegative.

The chain is built from TRBV27 and TRBJ2-5, with 11 bases matching TRBD2. CDR1 and CDR2 (germline): MNHEY, SMNVEV (reference sequence). Germline trimming cut 6 bases from V and 11 bases from J; bases unmatched to any gene: 11. CDR3 size: 14 residues. For the CDR3, the DNA is TGTGCCAGCAGGAGACTAGCGGGAATACGGGAGCAGTACTTC. Its protein product is CASRRLAGIREQYF.

This rearrangement joins TRBV7-9 to TRBJ1-5; TRBD1 aligns across 11 bases. J was trimmed by 4 bases and V by 5 bases; bases with no gene match: 10. CDR1 SEHNR and CDR2 FQNEAQ come from the germline V gene (reference sequence). The CDR3 length is 17 residues. The CDR3 nucleotides are TGTGCCAGCAGCCCAGGGTGGGGACAGGGGGTTAATCAGCCCCAGCATTTT. Translating gives CASSPGWGQGVNQPQHF.